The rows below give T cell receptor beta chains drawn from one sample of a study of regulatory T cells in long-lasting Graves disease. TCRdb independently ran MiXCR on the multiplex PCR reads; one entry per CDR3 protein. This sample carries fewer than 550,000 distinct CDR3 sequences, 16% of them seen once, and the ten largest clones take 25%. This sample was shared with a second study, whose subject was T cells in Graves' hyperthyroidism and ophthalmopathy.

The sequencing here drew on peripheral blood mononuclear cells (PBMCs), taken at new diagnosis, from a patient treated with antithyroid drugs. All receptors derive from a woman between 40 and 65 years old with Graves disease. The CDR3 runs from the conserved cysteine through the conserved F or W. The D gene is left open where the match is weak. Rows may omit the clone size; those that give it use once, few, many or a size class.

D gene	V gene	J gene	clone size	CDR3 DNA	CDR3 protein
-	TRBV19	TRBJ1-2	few	TGTGCCAGTAGCCCATTCCCCCCAGGGGACTATGGCTACACCTTC	CASSPFPPGDYGYTF
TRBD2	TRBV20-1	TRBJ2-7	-	TGCAGTGCTAGAGTCCCGGGGGGGCCGCCGGGTGAGCAGTACTTC	CSARVPGGPPGEQYF
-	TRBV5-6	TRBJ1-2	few	TGTGCCAGCAGTCCGAGTCGCTCTGGCTACACCTTC	CASSPSRSGYTF
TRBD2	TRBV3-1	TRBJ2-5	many	TGTGCCAGCAGCCAAGAGCTTTCAGCGGGGGGGCCAGGGACCCAGTACTTC	CASSQELSAGGPGTQYF
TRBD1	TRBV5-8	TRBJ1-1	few	TGTGCCAGCAGACAAACAGGGGTCGGAGGCACTGAAGCTTTCTTT	CASRQTGVGGTEAFF
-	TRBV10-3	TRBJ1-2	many	TGTGCCATCAGTGACGGACAGACCCCATATGGCTACACCTTC	CAISDGQTPYGYTF
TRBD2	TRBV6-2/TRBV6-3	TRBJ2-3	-	TGTGCCAGCAGTTACTCGACGCTTCGGCTAGCGGGCGATGGCACAGATACGCAGTATTTT	CASSYSTLRLAGDGTDTQYF
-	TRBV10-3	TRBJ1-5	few	TGTGCCATCAGTGAGGCCCCTAATGCGCCCCAGCATTTT	CAISEAPNAPQHF
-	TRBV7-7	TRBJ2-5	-	TGTGCTAGCAGCTTTGGGATGTCGGAGACCCAGTACTTC	CASSFGMSETQYF
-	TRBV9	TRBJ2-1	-	TGTGCCAGCAGCGTAGCTAGCAATGAGCAGTTCTTC	CASSVASNEQFF
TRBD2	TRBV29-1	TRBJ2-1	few	TGCAGCGTTTTACCGGGACTAGCGGGGGGGCCCCCATACAATGAGCAGTTCTTC	CSVLPGLAGGPPYNEQFF
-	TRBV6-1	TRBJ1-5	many	TGTGCCAGCAGTCGGAGTTGGGACGGGAATCAGCCCCAGCATTTT	CASSRSWDGNQPQHF
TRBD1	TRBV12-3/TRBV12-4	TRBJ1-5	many	TGTGCCACTCGACAGGGGGGCTCCGGTCAGCCCCAGCATTTT	CATRQGGSGQPQHF
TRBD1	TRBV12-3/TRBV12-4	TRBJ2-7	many	TGTGCCAGCAGTTTAGATGTGACAGGGGGCGAGCAGTACTTC	CASSLDVTGGEQYF
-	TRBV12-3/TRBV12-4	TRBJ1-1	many	TGTGCCAGCAGCGTAAACTTGAACACTGAAGCTTTCTTT	CASSVNLNTEAFF
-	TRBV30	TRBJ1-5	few	TGTGCCTGGACTGACAACAAGGCGCAACCCCAGCATTTT	CAWTDNKAQPQHF
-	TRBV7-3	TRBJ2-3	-	TGTGCCAGCAGCTCCATCGGGGGGCCAGATACGCAGTATTTT	CASSSIGGPDTQYF
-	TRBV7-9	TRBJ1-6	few	TGTGCCAGCAGCTGGACGAGGGGCAATTCACCCCTCCACTTT	CASSWTRGNSPLHF